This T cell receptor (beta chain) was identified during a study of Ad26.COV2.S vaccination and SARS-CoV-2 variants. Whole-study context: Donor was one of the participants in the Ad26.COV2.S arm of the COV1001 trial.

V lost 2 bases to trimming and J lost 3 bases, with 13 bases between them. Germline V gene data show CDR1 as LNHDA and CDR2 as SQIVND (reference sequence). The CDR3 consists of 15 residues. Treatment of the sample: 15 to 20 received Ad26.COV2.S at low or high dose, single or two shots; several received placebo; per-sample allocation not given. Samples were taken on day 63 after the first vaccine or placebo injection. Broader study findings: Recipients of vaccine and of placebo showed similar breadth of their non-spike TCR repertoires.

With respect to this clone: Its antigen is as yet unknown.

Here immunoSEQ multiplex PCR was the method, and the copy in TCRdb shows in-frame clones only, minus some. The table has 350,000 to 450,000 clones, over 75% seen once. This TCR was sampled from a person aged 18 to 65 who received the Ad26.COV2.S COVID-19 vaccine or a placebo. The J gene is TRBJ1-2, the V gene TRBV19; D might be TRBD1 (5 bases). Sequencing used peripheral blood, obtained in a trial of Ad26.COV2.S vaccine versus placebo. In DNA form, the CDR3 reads TGTGCCAGTAGTATATCCCCCTGGGGGGACTATGGCTACACCTTC. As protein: CASSISPWGDYGYTF.